This TCR beta chain was observed in a study of blood T cell repertoires in COVID-19. CDR1 is SGHTA and CDR2 is FQGNSA in the germline V gene. V shed 1 base and J shed 5 bases, with 6 bases lying between them. The CDR3 is made up of 13 amino acids. Sequencing used immunoSEQ multiplex PCR; TCRdb keeps in-frame clones, though not all of them. The profile shows 250,000 to 300,000 clones, roughly 89% of them singletons. This clonotype originated in a woman aged 25-40 years with active or convalescent COVID-19. The sequenced sample consisted of peripheral blood. The gene calls are TRBV7-2 and TRBJ2-1; D uncertain. As DNA, the CDR3 is TGTGCCAGCAGCTTAGACACTAACAATGAGCAGTTCTTC. This encodes CASSLDTNNEQFF.